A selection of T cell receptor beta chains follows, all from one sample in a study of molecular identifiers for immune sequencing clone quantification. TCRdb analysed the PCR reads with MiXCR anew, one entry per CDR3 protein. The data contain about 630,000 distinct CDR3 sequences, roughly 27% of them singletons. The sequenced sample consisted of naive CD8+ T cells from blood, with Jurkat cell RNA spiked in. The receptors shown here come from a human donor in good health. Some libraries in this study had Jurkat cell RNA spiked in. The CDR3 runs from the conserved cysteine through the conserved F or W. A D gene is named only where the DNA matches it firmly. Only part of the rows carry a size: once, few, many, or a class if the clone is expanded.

TGTGCCAGCAGCTTATACGACAGGGGTTACAATGAGCAGTTCTTC CASSLYDRGYNEQFF TRBJ2-1 TRBV7-2 TRBD1 many
TGTGCCAGCAGTTTAAAGGGTAGGGGTGACTACTATGGCTACACCTTC CASSLKGRGDYYGYTF TRBJ1-2 TRBV27 . .
TGTGCCAGTATTCGCGGGTATCACACTGAAGCTTTCTTT CASIRGYHTEAFF TRBJ1-1 TRBV19 . few
TGTGCCAGAGACAGCTCGATGAACACTGAAGCTTTCTTT CARDSSMNTEAFF TRBJ1-1 TRBV7-9 . few
TGTGCCAGCGTAAACAGGGGAGGAAATCAGCCCCAGCATTTT CASVNRGGNQPQHF TRBJ1-5 TRBV6-5 TRBD1 .
TGTGCCAGCAGCTCGGGACAGGGGGTACAGGCCTACGAGCAGTACTTC CASSSGQGVQAYEQYF TRBJ2-7 TRBV6-1 TRBD1 few
TGCGCCAGCGGCCAAGGACAGGGGTCTCCCTTTTATGGCTACACCTTC CASGQGQGSPFYGYTF TRBJ1-2 TRBV4-3 TRBD1 .
TGTGCCAGCAGTTTACGGGAGGGCCGGAAGACCCAGTACTTC CASSLREGRKTQYF TRBJ2-5 TRBV28 TRBD2 many
TGTGCCAGCAGTTTATCCCTTTGGACTAGCGGCCAAGAGACCCAGTACTTC CASSLSLWTSGQETQYF TRBJ2-5 TRBV27 TRBD2 many
TGTGCCAGCAGCCAAGCCGGGGGACAAACAGGTGGCTACACCTTC CASSQAGGQTGGYTF TRBJ1-2 TRBV4-2 . few
TGTGCCAGCAGTGACGGCGGAGGGTCACCCCTCCACTTT CASSDGGGSPLHF TRBJ1-6 TRBV2 . .
TGTGCCAGCAGTTACTCGACTCGCAGGGGGCGCGTCGAGCAGTACTTC CASSYSTRRGRVEQYF TRBJ2-7 TRBV6-2/TRBV6-3 TRBD1 few
TGTGCCAGTAGTATGGGTAGGGGGGGGGCGACCGCCTACGAGCAGTACTTC CASSMGRGGATAYEQYF TRBJ2-7 TRBV19 . once
TGTGCCAGCAGTTACGTTCCCGTAGGGTTAGCCTGGGGTAATGAGCAGTTCTTC CASSYVPVGLAWGNEQFF TRBJ2-1 TRBV6-6 . .
TGTGCCAGCACGGGATCGGCAGACCCCTACAATGAGCAGTTCTTC CASTGSADPYNEQFF TRBJ2-1 TRBV6-2/TRBV6-3 . .
TGCAGCGTTGTGGGTGGGGTAACCGACAGGGGGCGCGCGGAGACCCAGTACTTC CSVVGGVTDRGRAETQYF TRBJ2-5 TRBV29-1 TRBD1 .
TGCGCCAGCAGCCAAGATTTTCGGCCATCGTCTGGAAACACCATATATTTT CASSQDFRPSSGNTIYF TRBJ1-3 TRBV4-3 . few
TGTGCCAGCAGTCCGCTGAGCGGGGTTGGTCGGAGGGCGCAGTATTTT CASSPLSGVGRRAQYF TRBJ2-3 TRBV12-3/TRBV12-4 TRBD2 .
TGTGCCAGCAGTTTATCCCAACAGGGGTACAATTCACCCCTCCACTTT CASSLSQQGYNSPLHF TRBJ1-6 TRBV27 TRBD1 .
TGTGCCAGCAGCTTCTCGGACACCCAGATGGGGACGTCCGCTGAAGCTTTCTTT CASSFSDTQMGTSAEAFF TRBJ1-1 TRBV5-3 . .
TGTGCCAGCACCCCTAGGGGACAGTCCACAGATACGCAGTATTTT CASTPRGQSTDTQYF TRBJ2-3 TRBV2 TRBD1 many
TGCGCCAGCAGCCAAGATCGCTGGCAGCGAGGAGATACGCAGTATTTT CASSQDRWQRGDTQYF TRBJ2-3 TRBV4-3 . many
TGTGCCAGCAGTTACCCCGGGCAGTTAAATCAGCCCCAGCATTTT CASSYPGQLNQPQHF TRBJ1-5 TRBV6-6 . few
TGTGCCAGCAGTTCGAACCCAATCAGCGGCTACACCTTC CASSSNPISGYTF TRBJ1-2 TRBV12-3/TRBV12-4 . few
TGCGCCAGCAGCCAAGTCTACACGGGCACGGAGACCCAGTACTTC CASSQVYTGTETQYF TRBJ2-5 TRBV4-1 . many
TGTGCCTGGAGCTCTAGCGGGCCATACGAGCAGTACTTC CAWSSSGPYEQYF TRBJ2-7 TRBV30 TRBD2 many
TGTGCTAGCAGCCCCTACCCGGGACAGCAAGAGGATACGCAGTATTTT CASSPYPGQQEDTQYF TRBJ2-3 TRBV7-7 TRBD1 many
TGTGCCAGCAGCTTAGGGGCAGCGCGCGAGCAGTACTTC CASSLGAAREQYF TRBJ2-7 TRBV7-6 . many
TGCGCCAGCAGCCAAGACGGCGGGACAGGGTACCGGTATAATTCACCCCTCCACTTT CASSQDGGTGYRYNSPLHF TRBJ1-6 TRBV4-1 TRBD1 .
TGCGCCAGCAGCCAGGGACAGGGAGGAGCCGGGGAGCTGTTTTTT CASSQGQGGAGELFF TRBJ2-2 TRBV4-1 TRBD1 few
TGCACCAGCAGCAGCAACGGACAGGGGGCAGAAAAACTGTTTTTT CTSSSNGQGAEKLFF TRBJ1-4 TRBV1 . few
TGCAGTGCTAGAATATTCTATCGGGGAGGCCTCTTCTACGAGCAGTACTTC CSARIFYRGGLFYEQYF TRBJ2-7 TRBV20-1 . .
TGTGCCAGCAGTTACTCTCCAGGGCTGAACACTGAAGCTTTCTTT CASSYSPGLNTEAFF TRBJ1-1 TRBV6-2/TRBV6-3 . many
TGTGCCAGCGGTTACTTCAAGAGGGGGCGCGGCACAGCTACGCAGTATTTT CASGYFKRGRGTATQYF TRBJ2-3 TRBV6-2/TRBV6-3 TRBD1 once
TGTGCCAGCAAGGAGGACGGGGGGCTCTGGGAGCTGTTTTTT CASKEDGGLWELFF TRBJ2-2 TRBV6-1 . .
TGCAGCGTTGAAACGCCCCTCTCTATCAATGAGCAGTTCTTC CSVETPLSINEQFF TRBJ2-1 TRBV29-1 . few
TGTGCCAGCAGTCCGACTAGCGGGGCAGAGACCCAGTACTTC CASSPTSGAETQYF TRBJ2-5 TRBV6-2/TRBV6-3 TRBD2 .
TGTGCCAGCAGCAGCGGGGACAGGCCGGTTGAGCCCCAGCATTTT CASSSGDRPVEPQHF TRBJ1-5 TRBV7-9 TRBD1 few
TGTGCCACCAGTGATTTGCGTGGGACAACCGGGGAGCTGTTTTTT CATSDLRGTTGELFF TRBJ2-2 TRBV24-1 . many
TGTGCCGGCAACTTGCCAACGACAGGAGCGAACACCGGGGAGCTGTTTTTT CAGNLPTTGANTGELFF TRBJ2-2 TRBV7-9 . .
TGTGCCTGGAGTGTAATGGGTACCGGGGAGCTGTTTTTT CAWSVMGTGELFF TRBJ2-2 TRBV30 . many
TGTGCCAGTAGTACACCCCTAGGACAGAGCTCTGGAAACACCATATATTTT CASSTPLGQSSGNTIYF TRBJ1-3 TRBV19 . few
TGTGCCACCAGTGATACTACGGGGGGCTACAATGAGCAGTTCTTC CATSDTTGGYNEQFF TRBJ2-1 TRBV24-1 TRBD2 .
TGTGCCAGCAGTGGGCCTATTGGGACTGAAGCTTTCTTT CASSGPIGTEAFF TRBJ1-1 TRBV6-6 . few
TGTGCCAGCAGCATCGGGACAGGTCTGAGTCAGCCCCAGCATTTT CASSIGTGLSQPQHF TRBJ1-5 TRBV28 TRBD1 .